Listed here are 20 T cell receptor beta chains from one sample, sequenced in a study of Graves' ophthalmopathy and Graves' hyperthyroidism. Investigators amplified TCR beta CDR3 regions from RNA transcripts. HTBI primers primed a first-round RT-PCR, and a second-round multiplex PCR followed. TCRdb re-called the multiplex PCR reads with MiXCR, one entry per CDR3 protein. Among hundreds of thousands of distinct CDR3 sequences listed, 22% were seen once. Sequenced input: peripheral blood. These receptors originate from a young woman with stable Graves' hyperthyroidism. Some clones in this sample may be carry-over from other donors' samples.

At least ten counts were recorded for this clonotype. V usage is TRBV2 and J usage is TRBJ2-7; D gene ambiguous. V was trimmed by 5 bases and J by 1 base, leaving 12 bases between them. This CDR3 is built from 14 residues. Germline CDR1 SNHLY, CDR2 FYNNEI. CDR3 loop: CASSRTVGSYEQYF. For the CDR3, the DNA is TGTGCCAGCAGTCGGACGGTGGGGTCCTACGAGCAGTACTTC.

The sample holds many counts of this clonotype. This chain connects TRBV12-3 or TRBV12-4 to TRBJ1-2; no firm D call. The CDR3 contains 15 residues. Deletions cut 1 base from V and 7 bases from J, with 16 bases between. CDR3 sequence reads: CASSLEVGSVSGYTF. DNA of the CDR3: TGTGCCAGCAGTTTAGAGGTGGGGTCGGTCTCTGGCTACACCTTC.

CDR3 sequence: CASSITTGGNYGYTF. CDR3 nucleotides: TGCGCCAGCAGCATCACGACAGGGGGGAACTATGGCTACACCTTC. The V gene is TRBV5-1, the J gene TRBJ1-2, with 9 bases lining up with TRBD1. Per germline, CDR1 SGHRS and CDR2 YFSETQ. This CDR3 comprises 15 residues. After removal of 4 bases from V and 2 bases from J, the junction contained 6 bases not matched to a gene.

This chain uses TRBV12-3 or TRBV12-4 with TRBJ1-6; tentative D call: TRBD1 (6 bases). Trimming stripped 1 base from V and 7 bases from J, with 14 bases between. This CDR3 comprises 16 residues. CDR3 DNA: TGTGCCAGCAGTTTAGACAGAGGGGGTTGGAATTCACCCCTCCACTTT. The encoded protein is CASSLDRGGWNSPLHF.

This clonotype was seen repeatedly, ten times or more. The gene calls are TRBV27 and TRBJ2-5; 9 bases align to TRBD1. J gave up 4 bases and V 2 bases, and 8 bases lay outside the gene matches. Germline lookup yields CDR1 MNHEY and CDR2 SMNVEV (reference sequence). CDR3 length: 16 amino acids. The CDR3 loop is CASSLHRGRGRETQYF. The CDR3 DNA follows: TGTGCCAGCAGTTTACACAGGGGGCGCGGTCGAGAGACCCAGTACTTC.

This chain uses TRBV5-1 with TRBJ1-2; 7 bases map to TRBD1. The germline CDR1 and CDR2 sequences are SGHRS and YFSETQ. With 3 bases clipped from V and 4 bases from J, the junction kept 6 bases outside the gene matches. The CDR3 length is 14 residues. CDR3 in amino acids: CASSYTGDLYGYTF. In DNA, the CDR3 is TGCGCCAGCAGCTATACAGGGGATCTCTATGGCTACACCTTC.

In this sample, this clonotype turned up many times. The J gene is TRBJ2-2, the V gene TRBV5-6, with no clear D. The CDR3 consists of 13 residues. Looked up from germline, CDR1 is SGHDT and CDR2 is YYEEEE. The V and J ends lost 4 bases and 3 bases respectively, with 7 bases between them. Written as DNA, the CDR3 is TGTGCCAGCAGCGCCTTTGACACCGGGGAGCTGTTTTTT. Translated, it gives CASSAFDTGELFF. The full variable domain, in which reference TRBV5-6 and TRBJ2-2 provide the parts outside the CDR3, is DAGVTQSPTHLIKTRGQQVTLRCSPKSGHDTVSWYQQALGQGPQFIFQYYEEEERQRGNFPDRFSGHQFPNYSSELNVNALLLGDSALYLCASSAFDTGELFFGEGSRLTVL.

This clonotype was counted many times. V is TRBV2 and J is TRBJ2-2, with D uncertain. CDR1 is SNHLY and CDR2 is FYNNEI in the germline V gene. There are 12 residues in the CDR3. V was clipped by 6 bases and J by 4 bases, with 6 bases between them. The CDR3 nucleotides are TGTGCCAGCAGATCGGCCACCGGGGAGCTGTTTTTT. It codes for CASRSATGELFF.

The sample holds many counts of this clonotype. The CDR3: CSAPLQYGYTF. The CDR3 DNA is TGCAGTGCCCCTCTACAGTATGGCTACACCTTC. The V call is TRBV20-1, the J call TRBJ1-2; no reliable D call. Trimming removed 6 bases at V and 5 bases at J, with 10 bases between. CDR3 length equals 11 residues. Germline CDR1 and CDR2: DFQATT and SNEGSKA (reference sequence).

The chain uses TRBV12-3 or TRBV12-4 and TRBJ2-2; tentative D call: TRBD1 (5 bases). Trimming pared 6 bases from V and 4 bases from J, leaving 12 bases between. This CDR3 is built from 14 residues. CDR3 sequence (DNA): TGTGCCAGCAGGACCCAACAGGTCACCGGGGAGCTGTTTTTT. This encodes CASRTQQVTGELFF.

This clonotype has at least ten counts. V is TRBV27 and J is TRBJ1-2; 9 bases align to TRBD1. Trimming took 6 bases from V and 4 from J; bases not matched to a gene: 12. This CDR3 is built from 16 residues. Germline CDR1 and CDR2: MNHEY and SMNVEV (reference sequence). The CDR3 nucleotides read TGTGCCAGCAGAGAACAGGGGGCTCACTCCACCTATGGCTACACCTTC. Translated: CASREQGAHSTYGYTF.

This clonotype has ten or more counts. The chain employs TRBV28 and TRBJ1-2, with D possibly being TRBD1 (6 bases). The V end was cut by 10 bases, the J end by 4 bases, with 13 bases between. This CDR3 has 12 residues. The germline gives CDR1 MDHEN, CDR2 SYDVKM. The CDR3 DNA follows: TGTGCCACCTCTGGGGACATCTATGGCTACACCTTC. This sequence encodes CATSGDIYGYTF.

This clonotype was detected ten times or more. This chain uses TRBV30 with TRBJ2-4; D unclear. The CDR3 contains 12 residues. Trimming took off 5 bases at V and 9 bases at J, with 14 bases between the two ends. Germline CDR1 GTSNPN, CDR2 SVGIG (reference sequence). CDR3 sequence: CAWGRAPSIQYF. The CDR3 DNA follows: TGTGCCTGGGGAAGGGCACCCAGCATTCAGTACTTC.

This clonotype came up many times. The CDR3 ends on some other residue instead of the conserved phenylalanine or tryptophan, so this is likely a read error. The V call is TRBV11-2, the J call TRBJ2-5; a possible D gene is TRBD2 (5 bases). The CDR3 has 15 amino acids. Germline V CDR1 and CDR2: SGHAT, FQNNGV. The V gene lost 1 base and the J gene lost 0 bases, with 9 bases spanning the gap. DNA of the CDR3: TGTGCCAGCAGCTTAGTAGGACTCGACCAAGAGACCCAGTACTCC. Translating it yields CASSLVGLDQETQYS.

This clonotype occurred many times. CDR3 bases: TGTGCCAGCAGTTACGGCCCCGGGGGCGAGCAGTACTTC. It encodes CASSYGPGGEQYF. The chain joins TRBV6-2 or TRBV6-3 to TRBJ2-7, with D possibly TRBD2 on 6 matching bases. CDR3 length equals 13 residues. Trimming removed 2 bases at V and 6 bases at J, with 11 bases between. Germline V gene data show CDR1 as MNHEY and CDR2 as SVGEGT.

The sample holds many counts of this clonotype. The gene calls are TRBV28 and TRBJ1-1; tentatively, D is TRBD1 (6 bases). This CDR3 spans 11 amino acids. Trimming left V 10 bases short and J 7 bases short, with 13 bases between. Germline lookup yields CDR1 MDHEN and CDR2 SYDVKM. As DNA, the CDR3 is TGTGCCACCGGGGGCAGCCATGAAGCTTTCTTT. Its translation: CATGGSHEAFF.

This clonotype came up many times. The rearrangement uses TRBV20-1 and TRBJ1-6, with TRBD1 matching 9 bases. Trimming took 3 bases from V and 1 from J; bases not matched to a gene: 7. Germline CDR1 reads DFQATT; CDR2 reads SNEGSKA (reference sequence). This CDR3 has 17 amino acids. The CDR3 reads CSASTGTGFSYNSPLHF. The CDR3 DNA follows: TGCAGTGCTAGTACCGGGACAGGGTTTTCCTATAATTCACCCCTCCACTTT.

The V call is TRBV6-2 or TRBV6-3, the J call TRBJ2-5; D not resolved. The germline gives CDR1 MNHEY, CDR2 SVGEGT. With 2 bases removed from V and 2 bases from J, the gap between germline ends came to 12 bases. This CDR3 spans 15 amino acids. The CDR3 DNA follows: TGTGCCAGCAGTTACGGGTGGGGTCCTCAAGAGACCCAGTACTTC. Translating gives CASSYGWGPQETQYF.

In its sample, this clonotype was seen many times. This sequence joins TRBV30 and TRBJ1-1; D is possibly TRBD1 (5 bases). The CDR3 is 12 residues long. Trimming took off 3 bases at V and 5 bases at J, with 10 bases between the two ends. Per germline, CDR1 GTSNPN and CDR2 SVGIG (reference sequence). In DNA, the CDR3 is TGTGCCTGGAGGCCATGGGGGACTGAAGCTTTCTTT. Translated, it gives CAWRPWGTEAFF.

In this sample, this clonotype turned up many times. V gene TRBV6-1 combines with J gene TRBJ1-1; D is unclear. V was shortened by 3 bases and J by 0 bases, with 5 bases between the two germline ends. CDR1 is MNHNS, CDR2 SASEGT, per germline. CDR3 length equals 13 residues. This CDR3 reads CASSEALNTEAFF. The DNA of the CDR3 is TGTGCCAGCAGTGAGGCACTGAACACTGAAGCTTTCTTT.